This T cell receptor (beta chain) was documented in a study of PD-1 blockade in classical Hodgkin lymphoma. Libraries were prepared by immunoSEQ multiplex PCR; TCRdb keeps only in-frame clonotypes and omits some of them. Of 65,000 to 95,000 clones in the sample, 89% were seen once. As regards this clone: Its antigen remains unidentified.

Findings and limits, study-wide: Possible causes of repertoire differences, disease activity or prior therapy, remain undefined. Baseline TCR diversity was reportedly lower in newly diagnosed patients than in healthy donors. It was reported as lower still in relapsed/refractory patients.

V gave up 4 bases and J gave up 12 bases, with 25 bases separating them. This CDR3 is built from 15 residues. From germline, CDR1 is SGHTA and CDR2 FQGNSA. Every patient experienced relapse after autologous stem cell transplantation, and brentuximab vedotin exposure varied. The sequence was obtained from a human donor with classical Hodgkin lymphoma. V usage is TRBV7-2 and J usage is TRBJ2-7; TRBD2 is a possible D gene (5 bases). The input for sequencing was peripheral blood mononuclear cells (PBMCs), taken at baseline. The CDR3: CASSSGVSSDFYRYF. As DNA, the CDR3 is TGTGCCAGCAGCTCCGGGGTTAGCTCCGATTTTTACCGGTACTTC.